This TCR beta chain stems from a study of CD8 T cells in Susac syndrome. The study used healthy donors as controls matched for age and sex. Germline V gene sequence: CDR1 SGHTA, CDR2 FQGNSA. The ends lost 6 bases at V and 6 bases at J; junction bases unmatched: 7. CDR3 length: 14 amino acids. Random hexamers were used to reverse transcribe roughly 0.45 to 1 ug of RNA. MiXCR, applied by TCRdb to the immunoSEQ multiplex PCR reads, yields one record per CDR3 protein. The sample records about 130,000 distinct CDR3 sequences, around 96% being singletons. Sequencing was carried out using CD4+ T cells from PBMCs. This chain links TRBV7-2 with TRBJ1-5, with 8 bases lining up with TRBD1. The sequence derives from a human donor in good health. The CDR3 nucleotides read TGTGCCAGCAGTTTTGACAGGGGCAGTCAGCCCCAGCATTTT. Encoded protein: CASSFDRGSQPQHF.